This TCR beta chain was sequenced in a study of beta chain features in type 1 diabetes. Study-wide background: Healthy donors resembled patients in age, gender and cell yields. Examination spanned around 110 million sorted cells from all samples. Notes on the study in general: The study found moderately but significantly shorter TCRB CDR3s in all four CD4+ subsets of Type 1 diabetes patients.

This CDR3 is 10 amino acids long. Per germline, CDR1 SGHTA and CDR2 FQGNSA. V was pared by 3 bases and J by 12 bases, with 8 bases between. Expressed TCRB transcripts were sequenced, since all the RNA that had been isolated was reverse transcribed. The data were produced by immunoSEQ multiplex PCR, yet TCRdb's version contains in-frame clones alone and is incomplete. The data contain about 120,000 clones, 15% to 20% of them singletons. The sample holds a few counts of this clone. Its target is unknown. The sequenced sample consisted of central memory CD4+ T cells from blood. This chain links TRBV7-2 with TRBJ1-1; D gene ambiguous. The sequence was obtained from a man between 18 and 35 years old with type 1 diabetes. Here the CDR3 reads CASSLVGTFF. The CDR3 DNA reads TGTGCCAGCAGCTTGGTAGGAACTTTCTTT. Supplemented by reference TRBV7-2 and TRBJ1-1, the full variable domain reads GAGVSQSPSNKVTEKGKDVELRCDPISGHTALYWYRQSLGQGLEFLIYFQGNSAPDKSGLPSDRFSAERTGGSVSTLTIQRTQQEDSAVYLCASSLVGTFFGQGTRLTVV.